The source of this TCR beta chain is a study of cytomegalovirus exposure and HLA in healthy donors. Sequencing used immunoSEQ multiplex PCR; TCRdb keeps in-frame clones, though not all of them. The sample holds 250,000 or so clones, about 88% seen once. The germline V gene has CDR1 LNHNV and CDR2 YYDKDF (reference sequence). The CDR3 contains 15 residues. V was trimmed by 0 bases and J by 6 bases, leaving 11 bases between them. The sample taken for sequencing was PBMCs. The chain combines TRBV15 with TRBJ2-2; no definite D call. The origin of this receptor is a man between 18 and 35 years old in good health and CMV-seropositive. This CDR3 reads CATSRDLAESGELFF. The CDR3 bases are TGTGCCACCAGCAGAGATCTGGCGGAATCCGGGGAGCTGTTTTTT.